The present TCR beta chain was sequenced within a study of blood T cells in healthy people across ages. The germline V gene has CDR1 SEHNR and CDR2 FQNEAQ (reference sequence). CDR3 size: 16 residues. The ends lost 3 bases at V and 0 bases at J; junction bases unmatched: 4. Study-level findings and limits: Conclusively comparing naive with antigen-experienced cells was impossible with unsorted PBMCs.

This clonotype has just a few counts. Its target is unknown. Next came a second PCR, run for about 7 to 12 cycles, which used a sample-barcoded 5' primer along with a J-beta primer mix. TCRdb reprocessed the 5' RACE reads via MiXCR and lists one record per CDR3 protein. In the table there are roughly 680,000 distinct CDR3 sequences, approximately 21% of which are singletons. The specimen sequenced was blood. This chain uses TRBV7-9 with TRBJ2-3, with 9 positions matching TRBD2. The TCR was taken from an older man in good health. The CDR3 bases are TGTGCCAGCAGCTTGAGGACTAGCGAGAGCACAGATACGCAGTATTTT. Its translation is CASSLRTSESTDTQYF.